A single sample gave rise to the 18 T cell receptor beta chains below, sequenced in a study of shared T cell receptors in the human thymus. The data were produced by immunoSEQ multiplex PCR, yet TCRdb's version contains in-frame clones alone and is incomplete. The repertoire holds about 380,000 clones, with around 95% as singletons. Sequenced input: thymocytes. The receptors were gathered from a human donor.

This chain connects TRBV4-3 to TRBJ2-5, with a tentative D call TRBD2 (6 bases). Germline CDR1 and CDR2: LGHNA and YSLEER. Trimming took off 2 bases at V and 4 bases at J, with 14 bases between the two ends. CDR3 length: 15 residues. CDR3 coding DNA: TGCGCCAGCAGCCAAAAGTGGAGGGCGAGAGAGACCCAGTACTTC. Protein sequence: CASSQKWRARETQYF.

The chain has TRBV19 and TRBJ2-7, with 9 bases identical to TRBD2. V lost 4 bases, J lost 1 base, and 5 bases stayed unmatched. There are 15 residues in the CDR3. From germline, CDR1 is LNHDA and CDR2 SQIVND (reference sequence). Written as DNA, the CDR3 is TGTGCCAGTAGTAAAAGCGGGAGGCCTTCCTACGAGCAGTACTTC. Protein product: CASSKSGRPSYEQYF. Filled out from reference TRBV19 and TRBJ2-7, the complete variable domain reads DGGITQSPKYLFRKEGQNVTLSCEQNLNHDAMYWYRQDPGQGLRLIYYSQIVNDFQKGDIAEGYSVSREKKESFPLTVTSAQKNPTAFYLCASSKSGRPSYEQYFGPGTRLTVT.

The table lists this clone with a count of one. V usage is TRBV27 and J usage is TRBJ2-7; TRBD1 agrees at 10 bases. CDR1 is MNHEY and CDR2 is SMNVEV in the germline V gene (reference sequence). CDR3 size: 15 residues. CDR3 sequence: CAALPVTGGRHEQYF. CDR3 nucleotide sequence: TGTGCTGCCTTACCGGTGACAGGGGGCAGGCACGAGCAGTACTTC.

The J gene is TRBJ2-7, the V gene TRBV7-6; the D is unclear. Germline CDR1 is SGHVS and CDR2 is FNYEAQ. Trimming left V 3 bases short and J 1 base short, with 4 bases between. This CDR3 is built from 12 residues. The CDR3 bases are TGTGCCAGCAGCTTTTTATCCTACGAGCAGTACTTC. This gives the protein CASSFLSYEQYF.

CDR3 sequence (DNA): TGTGCCAGCAGTTCAAGGGTGGATGAAGCTTTCTTT. It is translated as CASSSRVDEAFF. The chain employs TRBV6-5 and TRBJ1-1; no clear D gene. Germline assignment: CDR1 MNHEY and CDR2 SVGAGI. The CDR3 spans 12 residues. V was clipped by 4 bases and J by 7 bases, with 10 bases between them.

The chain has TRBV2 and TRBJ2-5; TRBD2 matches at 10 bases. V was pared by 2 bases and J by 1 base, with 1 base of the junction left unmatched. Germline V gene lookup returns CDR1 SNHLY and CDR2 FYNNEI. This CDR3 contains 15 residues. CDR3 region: CASSERTSGQETQYF. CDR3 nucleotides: TGTGCCAGCAGTGAAAGGACTAGCGGCCAAGAGACCCAGTACTTC.

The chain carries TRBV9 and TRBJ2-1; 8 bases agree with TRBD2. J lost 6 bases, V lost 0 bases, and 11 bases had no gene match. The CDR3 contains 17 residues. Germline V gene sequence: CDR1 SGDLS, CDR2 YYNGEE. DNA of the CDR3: TGTGCCAGCAGCGTAGACCGTCGGGGACTAGGCCGCAATGAGCAGTTCTTC. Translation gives CASSVDRRGLGRNEQFF.

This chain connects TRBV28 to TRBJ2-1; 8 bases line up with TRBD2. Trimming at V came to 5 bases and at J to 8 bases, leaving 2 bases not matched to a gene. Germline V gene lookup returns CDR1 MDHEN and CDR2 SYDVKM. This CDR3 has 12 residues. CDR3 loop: CASSVGGDEQFF. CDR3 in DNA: TGTGCCAGCAGTGTCGGGGGGGATGAGCAGTTCTTC.

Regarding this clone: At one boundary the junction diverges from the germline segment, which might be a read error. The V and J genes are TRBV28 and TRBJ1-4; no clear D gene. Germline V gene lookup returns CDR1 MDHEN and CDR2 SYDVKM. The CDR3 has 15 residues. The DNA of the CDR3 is TGTGCCAGCAGTCCCCGGCGGTCTTCTAATGGAAAACTGTTTTTT. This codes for CASSPRRSSNGKLFF.

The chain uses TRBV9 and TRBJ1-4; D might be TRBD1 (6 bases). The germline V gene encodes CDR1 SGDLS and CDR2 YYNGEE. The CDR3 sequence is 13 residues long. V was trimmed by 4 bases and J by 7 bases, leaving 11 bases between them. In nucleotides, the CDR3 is TGTGCCAGCAGCTCCCGAGGGGGTGAAAAACTGTTTTTT. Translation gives CASSSRGGEKLFF.

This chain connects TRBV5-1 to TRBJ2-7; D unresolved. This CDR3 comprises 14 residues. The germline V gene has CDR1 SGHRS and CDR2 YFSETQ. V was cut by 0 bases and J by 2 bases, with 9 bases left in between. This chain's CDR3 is CASSLGDKPYEQYF. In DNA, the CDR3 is TGCGCCAGCAGCTTGGGGGATAAACCCTACGAGCAGTACTTC.

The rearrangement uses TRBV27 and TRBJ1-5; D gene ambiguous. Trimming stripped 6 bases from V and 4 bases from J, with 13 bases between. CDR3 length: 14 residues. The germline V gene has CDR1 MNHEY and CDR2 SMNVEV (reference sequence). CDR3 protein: CASSISRLNQPQHF. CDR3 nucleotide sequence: TGTGCCAGCAGCATCAGTCGTTTAAATCAGCCCCAGCATTTT.

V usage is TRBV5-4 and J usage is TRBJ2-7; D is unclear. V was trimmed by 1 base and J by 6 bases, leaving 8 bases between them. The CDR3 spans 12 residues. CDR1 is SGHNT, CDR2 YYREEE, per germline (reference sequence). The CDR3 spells CASSLLTSEQYF. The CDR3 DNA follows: TGTGCCAGCAGCTTGTTAACGAGCGAGCAGTACTTC.

The chain's CDR3 is CAHEPLGDTQYF. The CDR3 nucleotides are TGTGCCCATGAACCCCTCGGAGATACGCAGTATTTT. The rearrangement links TRBV30 to TRBJ2-3; D remains unclear. The CDR3 spans 12 residues. The germline CDR1 and CDR2 sequences are GTSNPN and SVGIG (reference sequence). V gave up 8 bases and J gave up 5 bases, with 14 bases separating them.

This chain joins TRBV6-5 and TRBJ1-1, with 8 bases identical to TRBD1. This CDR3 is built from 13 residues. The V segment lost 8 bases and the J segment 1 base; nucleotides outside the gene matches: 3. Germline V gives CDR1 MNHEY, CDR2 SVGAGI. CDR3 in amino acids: CASGDRGNTEAFF. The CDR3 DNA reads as TGTGCCAGCGGTGACAGGGGGAACACTGAAGCTTTCTTT.

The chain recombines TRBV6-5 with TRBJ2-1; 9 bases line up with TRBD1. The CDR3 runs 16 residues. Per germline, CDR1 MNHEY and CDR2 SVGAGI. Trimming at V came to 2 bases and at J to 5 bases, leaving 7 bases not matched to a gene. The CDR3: CASSYGTGFSDNEQFF. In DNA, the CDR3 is TGTGCCAGCAGTTACGGGACAGGGTTTTCGGACAATGAGCAGTTCTTC.

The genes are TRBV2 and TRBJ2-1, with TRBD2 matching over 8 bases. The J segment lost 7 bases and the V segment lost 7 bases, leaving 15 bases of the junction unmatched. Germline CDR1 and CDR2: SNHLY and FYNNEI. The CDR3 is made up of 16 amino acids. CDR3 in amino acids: CASILAEEGVKNEQFF. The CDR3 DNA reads TGTGCCAGCATACTAGCGGAAGAAGGGGTAAAGAATGAGCAGTTCTTC.

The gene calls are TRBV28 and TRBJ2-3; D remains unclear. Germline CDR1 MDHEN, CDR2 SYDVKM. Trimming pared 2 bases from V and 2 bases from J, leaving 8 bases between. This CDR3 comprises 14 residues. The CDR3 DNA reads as TGTGCCAGCAGTTTAACGGCCCTCACAGATACGCAGTATTTT. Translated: CASSLTALTDTQYF.